The present T cell receptor beta chain was sequenced within a study of PD-L1 blockade in urothelial cancer. Produced via immunoSEQ multiplex PCR; TCRdb's table is partial and in-frame only. This table has approximately 90,000 clones, roughly 84% appearing once. The length of the CDR3 is 15 residues. V lost 1 base and J lost 7; bases outside the gene matches: 9. The germline CDR1 and CDR2 sequences are SGHTA and FQGNSA. As for time point: pretreatment peripheral blood. This clone was recorded only once. The sequences come from PBMCs, collected around atezolizumab (anti-PD-L1) treatment. This receptor was obtained from a man aged 55 to 69 with urothelial cancer. The chain links TRBV7-2 to TRBJ2-7, with TRBD2 matching over 8 bases. The CDR3 DNA sequence: TGTGCCAGCAGCTTAGGGGGACTAGAACTTGAAGAGCAGTACTTC. It is translated as CASSLGGLELEEQYF.